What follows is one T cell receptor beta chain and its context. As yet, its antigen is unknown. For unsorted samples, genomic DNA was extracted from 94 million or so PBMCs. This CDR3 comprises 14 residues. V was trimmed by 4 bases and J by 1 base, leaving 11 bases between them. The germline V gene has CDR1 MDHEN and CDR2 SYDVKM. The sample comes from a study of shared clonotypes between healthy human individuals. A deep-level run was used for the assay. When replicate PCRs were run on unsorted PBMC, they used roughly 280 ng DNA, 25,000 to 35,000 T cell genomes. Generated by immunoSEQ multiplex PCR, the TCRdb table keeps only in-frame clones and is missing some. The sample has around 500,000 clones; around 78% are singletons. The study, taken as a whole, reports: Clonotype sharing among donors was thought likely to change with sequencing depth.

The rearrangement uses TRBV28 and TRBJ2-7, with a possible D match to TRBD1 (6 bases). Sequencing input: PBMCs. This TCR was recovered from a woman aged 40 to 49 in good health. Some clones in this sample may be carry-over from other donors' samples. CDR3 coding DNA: TGTGCCAGCAGTTCTCATGACAGGTCCTACGAGCAGTACTTC. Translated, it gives CASSSHDRSYEQYF.